This section outlines one TCR beta chain sequence together with its context. The target antigen is unknown. The CDR3 has 15 amino acids. Looked up from germline, CDR1 is KGHSH and CDR2 is LQKENI. V shed 3 bases and J 9 bases; nucleotides not matched to a gene: 8. These data belong to a study of cytomegalovirus exposure and HLA in healthy donors. Overall study context: Membership in the Caucasian-associated ancestry cluster was found for around four fifths of nearly 400 genotyped donors.

The PCR had 60 Vbeta and 13 Jbeta primers. Produced via immunoSEQ multiplex PCR; TCRdb's table is partial and in-frame only. The table has approximately 200,000 clones, roughly 85% seen once. Whole-study results and caveats: Later work found that TCR association rates differed between HLA loci; DRB1 had the most and HLA-C the fewest. The classifier reportedly diagnosed cytomegalovirus status with high specificity and sensitivity.

The V call is TRBV18, the J call TRBJ2-1; 10 positions agree with TRBD1. Specimen: PBMCs. This clonotype originated in a woman between 45 and 60 years old in good health and CMV-seronegative. The CDR3 DNA reads TGTGCCAGCTCACCGACAGGGGGCAGGCCGGGTGAGCAGTTCTTC. It yields the protein CASSPTGGRPGEQFF.